The subject of this entry is one T cell receptor beta chain. No cognate antigen has been identified for it. Base qualities are not recorded, but no much larger clone differs from it by a single base. The sample comes from a study of shared clonotypes between healthy human individuals (dated by TCRdb to the early 2020s). About the study as a whole: Two women and a few men aged 18 to 49 years were included in the cohort. For each donor, three plates each were used for CD4 naive and CD4 memory, two plates were used for CD8 naive, and one plate was used for CD8 memory. To estimate repertoire size and how much clonotypes are shared between individuals, the study performed deep sequencing of blood TCR repertoires from roughly five healthy adults. Libraries were prepared and TCR repertoires were sequenced by different laboratories using diverse techniques, in order to increase sequencing depth and limit assay-specific biases. Each donor's leukapheresis produced roughly between roughly 0.9 and 9 billion PBMCs.

V drops 4 bases and J drops 2 bases, leaving 11 bases in between. The CDR3 holds 15 amino acids from the cysteine to the phenylalanine. Only the CDR3 DNA stays, 45 bases, in frame from base 1. CDR1 and CDR2 are read off the germline V gene as MGHRA and YSYEKL. Donors were healthy HIV-negative adults with no recently reported acute infections or vaccinations. Every donor was a Caucasian adult residing in Nashville, Tennessee, USA. CD4+ T cells were enriched by magnetic negative selection, after which naive cells were positively selected on CD45RA and the negative fraction was taken as the memory subset. After blood collection by leukapheresis, PBMCs were isolated using Ficoll-Histopaque density gradient centrifugation and then cryopreserved in the vapor phase of liquid nitrogen. Purity and quantity of every magnetically sorted T cell population were checked by analytical flow cytometry. Each sorted fraction had its genomic DNA isolated and then quantified by UV absorbance on a Nanodrop 2000c.

On the study overall, not on this receptor specifically: Sharing across a handful of donors was observed for approximately 5% of naive CD4, less than 4% of naive CD8, 2% to 2.5% of memory CD4, and roughly 0.4% of memory CD8 clonotypes. Larger estimated clonotype richness was generally found for naive subsets than for memory subsets. Clonotypes shared by all four sorted-subset donors showed higher generation probabilities than non-shared clonotypes. Incomplete sequencing was indicated by rarefaction of sorted-subset datasets, despite the large sequencing depth. Based on pairwise subsampling, the degree of clonotype sharing among donors was expected to be affected by sequencing depth. Sampling was restricted to blood, and TCR repertoires in tissues likely differ from the TCR repertoires found in blood. Because the study included a small number of donors, the genetic and exposure-history diversity represented was limited.

Using the deep immunoSEQ assay, multiplex PCR amplified TCR CDR3 regions from genomic DNA. Extracted genomic DNA from each cell subset was distributed evenly across all wells of several immunoSEQ 96-well plates, and each plate was treated as a replicate. For sorted subsets, around 200 ng genomic DNA, equal to about 30,000 T cell genomes, was loaded into each replicate PCR. The purified libraries were quantified using a Qubit 3.0 fluorometer, sized with a Bioanalyzer 2100, and then quantified again using the KAPA Library Quantification kit. A separate single-read 150-cycle Illumina NextSeq 550 flow cell was used to sequence each immunoSEQ 96-well plate. The authors' analysis ran thus. Because the immunoSEQ output held only junctional sequences and lacked quality scores, the filtering could not match the filtering applied to full-length reads. To assign V/J genes and CDR3, sequences were annotated against IMGT germline references using PyIR, a Python wrapper for IgBLAST v1.9. Reads with weak V/J assignments (E-value above 1e-6), missing CDR3, stop codons, out-of-frame junctions, or ambiguous translated residues were removed. V3J clonotypes were defined by identical inferred V gene, J gene, and CDR3 amino acid sequence. Percentage overlap between repertoires was computed as shared unique clonotypes divided by the size of the smaller repertoire. Richness of each repertoire was evaluated using RTK rarefaction, the Chao1 estimator, and Recon v2.1 estimates of unobserved clonotypes. Generation probabilities for all TCRbeta clonotypes obtained by the gDNA method from a handful of donors were computed using OLGA. TCRdb holds this immuneACCESS table with in-frame rearrangements only. Some clones are missing; in checked studies, unresolved V genes explain under half, and the rest has no known cause. V and J calls plus clone size are reproduced from that table; the DNA served to infer D and trimming. The sample data list about 2 million clones, and 85% to 95% of these were observed just once. 0.13% of the sample is in the top ten clones.

The sequencing sample was made of naive CD4+ T cells sorted from blood. Read against the paper, the sample's cell subset or site label means: CD45RA+ positively selected. Here the chain combines TRBV4-1 and TRBJ2-2, with no confidently assigned D gene. The sequence was collected from a young man in good health. The CDR3 sequence is CASSPIDANTGELFF. DNA sequence: TGCGCCAGCAGCCCGATTGACGCCAACACCGGGGAGCTGTTTTTT.